Listed here are 5 T cell receptor beta chains from one sample, sequenced in a study of cytomegalovirus exposure and HLA in healthy donors. PCR was performed using 60 Vbeta and 13 Jbeta primers. The protocol was immunoSEQ multiplex PCR, while the TCRdb copy is restricted to in-frame clones and leaves out a portion. Seen here are 100,000 to 120,000 clones, around four fifths observed once, and the top ten hold around 8.6%. Sequences were obtained from PBMCs. The receptor source for this set is a woman aged 40 to 50 in good health and CMV-seropositive.

The chain links TRBV14 to TRBJ1-2, with TRBD1 identical over 9 bases. V was clipped by 0 bases and J by 4 bases; unmatched bases: 6. CDR1 is SGHDN and CDR2 is FVKESK in the germline V gene. This CDR3 comprises 16 residues. As DNA, the CDR3 is TGTGCCAGCAGCCAAGACCAACAGGGGGCCTTCTATGGCTACACCTTC. Protein sequence: CASSQDQQGAFYGYTF.

This chain links TRBV29-1 with TRBJ1-2; 12 bases match TRBD1. Germline V CDR1 and CDR2: SQVTM, ANQGSEA. The CDR3 is 15 residues long. J lost 3 bases, V lost 5 bases, and 7 bases had no gene match. CDR3 loop: CSVMPGQGADYGYTF. DNA for the CDR3: TGCAGCGTTATGCCGGGACAGGGGGCTGACTATGGCTACACCTTC.

The chain's CDR3 is CASSETGERFYTF. The CDR3 nucleotides read TGTGCCAGCAGCGAGACCGGGGAACGATTCTACACCTTC. The chain joins TRBV6-1 to TRBJ1-2; D remains unclear. The germline V gene has CDR1 MNHNS and CDR2 SASEGT. The CDR3 is made up of 13 amino acids. Deletions cut 6 bases from V and 10 bases from J, with 18 bases between.

This chain links TRBV7-6 with TRBJ2-3, with a tentative D call TRBD2 (7 bases). The CDR3 runs to 14 residues. CDR1 and CDR2 from the germline V gene are SGHVS and FNYEAQ. V was cut by 0 bases and J by 6 bases, with 10 bases left in between. DNA of the CDR3: TGTGCCAGCAGCTTAGCGGGAGGGGGTGATACGCAGTATTTT. Protein: CASSLAGGGDTQYF.

This CDR3 reads CASSLRGQGNNSPLHF. CDR3 nucleotide sequence: TGTGCCAGCAGCTTACGAGGACAGGGCAATAATTCACCCCTCCACTTT. The rearrangement links TRBV7-2 to TRBJ1-6, with 8 bases aligning to TRBD1. Germline assignment: CDR1 SGHTA and CDR2 FQGNSA. The CDR3 has 16 residues. The ends lost 2 bases at V and 5 bases at J; junction bases unmatched: 5.